The 20 T cell receptor beta chains below were found in one sample sequenced in a study of shared clonotypes between healthy human individuals. Naivety among CD8 cells was defined by CD45RO negativity and positive CCR7 selection, thereby excluding terminally differentiated effector memory CD45RA+ cells. Measured with immunoSEQ multiplex PCR; TCRdb has only the in-frame clones, and not every one. This table has approximately 590,000 clones, roughly 95% appearing once. Input material: naive CD8+ T cells sorted from blood. The receptors shown here come from a woman aged 25 to 39 in good health.

For the CDR3, the DNA is TGCGCCAGCAGCGCCCTGGGCGAGGGACCTGGGGGTGAGCAGTTCTTC. Its translation is CASSALGEGPGGEQFF. The rearrangement links TRBV4-1 to TRBJ2-1, with D tentatively TRBD1 or TRBD2 (5 bases each). CDR3 size: 16 residues. Trimming removed 5 bases at V and 9 bases at J, with 23 bases between. Germline CDR1 is MGHRA and CDR2 is YSYEKL.

The chain has TRBV7-8 and TRBJ2-1, with D maybe TRBD2 (6 bases). This CDR3 region has 14 residues. In germline, CDR1 is SGHVS, CDR2 FQNEAQ. Trimming removed 5 bases at V and 3 bases at J, with 11 bases between. CDR3 coding DNA: TGTGCCAGCAGCCCCTCGGAGGGCTACAATGAGCAGTTCTTC. The encoded protein is CASSPSEGYNEQFF.

The gene calls are TRBV5-1 and TRBJ2-3; TRBD2 aligns across 8 bases. Unmatched junction bases numbered 9, after V lost 3 bases and J lost 0 bases. The CDR3 loop spans 17 amino acids. Germline CDR1 reads SGHRS; CDR2 reads YFSETQ. The CDR3 DNA is TGCGCCAGCAGCTCCAGGCAATTAGCGGGGAGCACAGATACGCAGTATTTT. This translates into CASSSRQLAGSTDTQYF.

This clone has a single count. The chain combines TRBV19 with TRBJ1-5, with D hard to call. This CDR3 contains 15 residues. Looked up from germline, CDR1 is LNHDA and CDR2 is SQIVND (reference sequence). Trimming took 7 bases from V and 7 from J, leaving 20 bases between them. CDR3 sequence: CASTPQPFPSQPQHF. CDR3 bases: TGTGCCAGTACTCCTCAGCCATTCCCATCCCAGCCCCAGCATTTT. Variable domain in full (rest from reference TRBV19 and TRBJ1-5): DGGITQSPKYLFRKEGQNVTLSCEQNLNHDAMYWYRQDPGQGLRLIYYSQIVNDFQKGDIAEGYSVSREKKESFPLTVTSAQKNPTAFYLCASTPQPFPSQPQHFGDGTRLSIL.

The chain carries TRBV28 and TRBJ2-3; 13 bases are a match to TRBD2. Trimming at V came to 8 bases and at J to 9 bases, leaving 20 bases not matched to a gene. Germline lookup yields CDR1 MDHEN and CDR2 SYDVKM. The CDR3 runs to 18 residues. CDR3 coding DNA: TGTGCCAGCTTATCGGGACTAGCGGGAAGGGGGCCACGACAGACGCAGTATTTT. This gives the protein CASLSGLAGRGPRQTQYF.

This clone was picked up one time. The DNA for the CDR3 is TGTGCCAGCAGCTTGGCCGATGAACATACTGAAGCTTTCTTT. Encoded protein: CASSLADEHTEAFF. The rearrangement joins TRBV7-6 to TRBJ1-1; D ambiguous. Germline V gene data show CDR1 as SGHVS and CDR2 as FNYEAQ. The length of the CDR3 is 14 residues. The V end was cut by 3 bases, the J end by 5 bases, with 13 bases between.

This clone was seen a single time. The chain has TRBV27 and TRBJ1-2; TRBD1 matches 10 bases. V lost 2 bases to trimming and J lost 8 bases; unmatched junction nucleotides: 2. Germline lookup yields CDR1 MNHEY and CDR2 SMNVEV (reference sequence). CDR3 length: 13 residues. The CDR3 sequence is CASSLGTGVGYTF. CDR3 coding DNA: TGTGCCAGCAGTTTAGGGACAGGGGTCGGCTACACCTTC.

The chain recombines TRBV5-4 with TRBJ2-7, with unresolved D. The CDR3 runs 12 residues. CDR1 SGHNT and CDR2 YYREEE come from the germline V gene (reference sequence). With 1 base removed from V and 5 bases from J, the gap between germline ends came to 7 bases. In nucleotides, the CDR3 is TGTGCCAGCAGCTTGATTGGGGACGAGCAGTACTTC. Protein: CASSLIGDEQYF.

This rearrangement joins TRBV5-1 to TRBJ1-1; 7 bases align to TRBD1. V dropped 5 bases and J dropped 6; count of bases not matched to a gene: 4. There are 12 residues in the CDR3. Germline CDR1 SGHRS, CDR2 YFSETQ. In DNA, the CDR3 is TGCGCCAGCAGAGGCAGGGGGGCTGAAGCTTTCTTT. It is translated as CASRGRGAEAFF.

The chain uses TRBV6-5 and TRBJ2-7; either TRBD1 or TRBD2 may supply D (5 bases each). Germline V gene sequence: CDR1 MNHEY, CDR2 SVGAGI. This CDR3 has 16 amino acids. The V gene lost 3 bases and the J gene lost 1 base, with 16 bases spanning the gap. The CDR3 region is CASSYSFGDGSYEQYF. DNA of the CDR3: TGTGCCAGCAGTTATTCTTTTGGGGACGGATCCTACGAGCAGTACTTC.

The chain uses TRBV28 and TRBJ1-2; D not resolved. The V and J ends lost 5 bases and 7 bases respectively, with 8 bases between them. CDR3 size: 11 residues. Germline CDR1 reads MDHEN; CDR2 reads SYDVKM. CDR3 in DNA: TGTGCCAGCAGTCAAGGCGCTGGCTACACCTTC. Protein sequence: CASSQGAGYTF.

V and J are TRBV9 and TRBJ1-5, with no clear D. CDR1 and CDR2 from the germline V gene are SGDLS and YYNGEE. The CDR3 runs to 15 residues. Trimming stripped 4 bases from V and 4 bases from J, with 15 bases between. The CDR3, as DNA: TGTGCCAGCAGCCCCCTATCGGGCACAAATCAGCCCCAGCATTTT. Translating gives CASSPLSGTNQPQHF.

The chain is built from TRBV19 and TRBJ2-2; D is undetermined. CDR1 is LNHDA and CDR2 is SQIVND in the germline V gene (reference sequence). The CDR3 has 16 amino acids. The ends were cut back, 3 bases at V and 0 bases at J, with 11 bases in the middle. CDR3 protein: CASSIMANANTGELFF. CDR3 coding DNA: TGTGCCAGTAGTATCATGGCAAACGCGAACACCGGGGAGCTGTTTTTT.

V is TRBV27 and J is TRBJ2-1; 10 positions match TRBD2. The CDR3 is 17 amino acids. CDR1 is MNHEY, CDR2 SMNVEV, per germline (reference sequence). J lost 4 bases, V lost 1 base, and 7 bases had no gene match. The CDR3 DNA follows: TGTGCCAGCAGTTTATTAGCAGGGACTAGCGAGTACAATGAGCAGTTCTTC. Amino acid sequence: CASSLLAGTSEYNEQFF.

This chain links TRBV5-6 with TRBJ1-1, with TRBD1 matching over 7 bases. After removal of 3 bases from V and 2 bases from J, the junction contained 13 bases not matched to a gene. The CDR3 runs 17 residues. Germline-derived CDR1 and CDR2 are SGHDT and YYEEEE. The CDR3 DNA reads TGTGCCAGCAGCTCAAAACGACAACAGGGGTCCAACACTGAAGCTTTCTTT. Its translation: CASSSKRQQGSNTEAFF.

The chain couples TRBV4-2 to TRBJ2-3, with D perhaps given as TRBD1 or TRBD2 (5 bases each). The CDR3 totals 13 residues. Germline V gene data show CDR1 as LGHNA and CDR2 as YNFKEQ. V was cut by 1 base and J by 9 bases, with 11 bases left in between. CDR3 sequence reads: CASSQAGPQTQYF. CDR3 coding DNA: TGTGCCAGCAGCCAAGCGGGACCCCAGACGCAGTATTTT.

The V call is TRBV2, the J call TRBJ1-2; 7 nucleotides line up with TRBD1. Trimming removed 7 bases from V and 0 bases from J; junction bases left unmatched: 5. The CDR3 runs 14 residues. Germline V gene data show CDR1 as SNHLY and CDR2 as FYNNEI. CDR3 DNA: TGTGCCAGCACCCCAGGGGGGACTAACTATGGCTACACCTTC. Translating gives CASTPGGTNYGYTF.

In its sample, this clone was seen once. The V and J genes are TRBV6-1 and TRBJ1-5, with 7 bases lining up with TRBD1. Looked up from germline, CDR1 is MNHNS and CDR2 is SASEGT. This CDR3 contains 20 residues. V lost 0 bases to trimming and J lost 4 bases; unmatched junction nucleotides: 18. CDR3 sequence: CASSEAFGQAEATLNQPQHF. DNA for the CDR3: TGTGCCAGCAGTGAAGCATTCGGACAGGCCGAAGCCACCCTGAATCAGCCCCAGCATTTT.

In its sample, this clone was seen once. The chain has TRBV7-2 and TRBJ2-7, with 9 positions matching TRBD1. Germline CDR1 reads SGHTA; CDR2 reads FQGNSA. This CDR3 comprises 16 residues. The V gene end was trimmed by 5 bases and the J gene end by 5 bases; junction bases not matched to a gene: 13. The CDR3 reads CASSAPGQGGVDEQYF. In DNA, the CDR3 is TGTGCCAGCAGCGCTCCGGGACAGGGAGGCGTTGACGAGCAGTACTTC.

The chain links TRBV13 to TRBJ1-1, with D tentatively TRBD1 (6 bases). Looked up from germline, CDR1 is PRHDT and CDR2 is FYEKMQ (reference sequence). The CDR3 consists of 13 residues. The V and J ends lost 3 bases and 4 bases respectively, with 9 bases between them. CDR3 protein: CASSFQGPTEAFF. The CDR3 bases are TGTGCCAGCAGCTTTCAGGGGCCCACTGAAGCTTTCTTT.